This is a list of T cell receptor beta chains from one sample in a study of blood T cell repertoires in COVID-19. Data came from immunoSEQ multiplex PCR; TCRdb stores just in-frame clones and leaves some out. The sample lists 250,000 to 300,000 clones; about four fifths were seen once. The specimen sequenced was PBMCs or T cells enriched from blood (not recorded which). The source is a man aged 35 to 55 who had been exposed to COVID-19. The CDR3 runs from the conserved cysteine through the conserved F or W. The D gene is left open where the match is weak. Only part of the rows carry a size: once, few, many, or a class if the clone is expanded.

j_gene | v_gene | d_gene | abundance | CDR3nt | CDR3aa
TRBJ1-1 | TRBV10-1 | TRBD1 | NA | TGCGCCAGACCCGAGGGGGCTCTTGACACTGAAGCTTTCTTT | CARPEGALDTEAFF
TRBJ1-2 | TRBV5-6 | NA | NA | TGTGCCAGCAGCACCTTGTCCAGCGGTGGCTACACCTTC | CASSTLSSGGYTF
TRBJ2-1 | TRBV4-1 | NA | NA | TGCGCCAGCAGCCAAGATTTAACGTCTAGTGCCGTTCCTGAGCAGTTCTTC | CASSQDLTSSAVPEQFF
TRBJ2-7 | TRBV18 | NA | NA | TGTGCCAGCTCACCGCCGGGACTGGGGGACTACGAGCAGTACTTC | CASSPPGLGDYEQYF
TRBJ1-6 | TRBV19 | TRBD1 | NA | TGTGCCAGTAGTATAGCCCTCAGGGGGGATAATTCACCCCTCCACTTT | CASSIALRGDNSPLHF
TRBJ2-7 | TRBV7-6 | TRBD2 | few | TGTGCCAGCAGCCATTCGACTAGCGGGCGGGCGGGACTAAGGGAGCAGTACTTC | CASSHSTSGRAGLREQYF
TRBJ2-6 | TRBV3-1/TRBV3-2 | NA | NA | TGTGCCAGCAGCCAAATGAGCGCTGGGGCCAACGTCCTGACTTTC | CASSQMSAGANVLTF
TRBJ2-3 | TRBV25-1 | TRBD2 | NA | TGTGCCAGCAGTGATAAGACTAGCGGGGCCACAGATACGCAGTATTTT | CASSDKTSGATDTQYF
TRBJ1-2 | TRBV19 | TRBD1 | NA | TGTGCCAGCACCAGGACAGGGGTGGGTCACTATGGCTACACCTTC | CASTRTGVGHYGYTF
TRBJ1-1 | TRBV4-1 | NA | NA | TGCGCCAGCAGCCCAGGGTTTGCAGGGCCCACTGAAGCTTTCTTT | CASSPGFAGPTEAFF
TRBJ1-1 | TRBV3-1/TRBV3-2 | NA | NA | TGTGCCAGCAGCCAAACCCCGGAGGAAGCTTTCTTT | CASSQTPEEAFF
TRBJ1-2 | TRBV6-5 | NA | NA | TGTGCCAGCAGTTATCGAGTAGGGAGATTTGGCTACACCTTC | CASSYRVGRFGYTF
TRBJ2-7 | TRBV10-2 | NA | NA | TGCGCCAGCAGTGACCCTTACGAGCAGTACTTC | CASSDPYEQYF
TRBJ2-1 | TRBV5-4 | NA | NA | TGTGCCAGCAGCGCCCGAACGGGAAATGAGCAGTTCTTC | CASSARTGNEQFF
TRBJ1-1 | TRBV13 | NA | NA | TGTGCCAGCAGCTTCAAAGAGTACACTGAAGCTTTCTTT | CASSFKEYTEAFF
TRBJ2-7 | TRBV3-1/TRBV3-2 | TRBD2 | few | TGTGCCAGTAAAGGACTAGCGGGATTCGAGCAGTACTTC | CASKGLAGFEQYF
TRBJ2-2 | TRBV9 | NA | NA | TGTGCCAGCAGCGTGAGCGGGTTCACCGGGGAGCTGTTTTTT | CASSVSGFTGELFF
TRBJ1-2 | TRBV6-2/TRBV6-3 | NA | NA | TGTGCCAGCAGTGAGACCAACAGATACTATGGCTACACCTTC | CASSETNRYYGYTF
TRBJ1-4 | TRBV5-1 | NA | NA | TGCGCCAGCAGCCCGGGAGGGGCCGGTGGTGAAAAACTGTTTTTT | CASSPGGAGGEKLFF
TRBJ2-7 | TRBV3-1/TRBV3-2 | TRBD2 | NA | TGTGCCAGCTCTCCCATCGGGACTACTTCGGGGGAGCAGTACTTC | CASSPIGTTSGEQYF
TRBJ2-7 | TRBV7-7 | NA | NA | TGTGCTAGCAGCCGGACAGGAGGGGTCGAGCAGTACTTC | CASSRTGGVEQYF
TRBJ1-1 | TRBV30 | NA | NA | TGTGCCTGGATTTCGTATTTGATCGGAGACACTGAAGCTTTCTTT | CAWISYLIGDTEAFF
TRBJ2-7 | TRBV6-5 | NA | once | TGTGCCAGCAGCGGGGACTACGAGCAGTACTTC | CASSGDYEQYF
TRBJ1-1 | TRBV5-4 | TRBD1 | NA | TGTGCCAGCAGATCGGACAGGGGAGATAGGGAAGCTTTCTTT | CASRSDRGDREAFF
TRBJ2-1 | TRBV7-6 | TRBD2 | NA | TGTGCCAGCAGCTTGGAGTGGGGAGGGTCCTACAATGAGCAGTTCTTC | CASSLEWGGSYNEQFF
TRBJ1-1 | TRBV7-9 | NA | NA | TGTGCCAGCAGCCCTGGGGCCAGGGCATTGAACACTGAAGCTTTCTTT | CASSPGARALNTEAFF